These 6 T cell receptor beta chains originate from one sample sequenced in a study of shared clonotypes between healthy human individuals. Naive CD8 cells lacked CD45RO, underwent positive selection for CCR7 and left out terminally differentiated effector memory CD45RA+ cells. The assay was immunoSEQ multiplex PCR, and TCRdb's table has in-frame clones only and misses some. The table has nearly 2 million clones, approximately 95% seen once. The specimen was naive CD8+ T cells sorted from blood. Every receptor here comes from a man between 18 and 29 years old in good health.

V usage is TRBV7-9 and J usage is TRBJ2-1, with 7 bases lining up with TRBD1. The germline V gene has CDR1 SEHNR and CDR2 FQNEAQ (reference sequence). Trimming cost V 4 bases and J 1 base; bases outside gene matches: 7. CDR3 size: 16 residues. The CDR3 loop reads CASSSRSGGSYNEQFF. The CDR3 bases are TGTGCCAGCAGCTCTAGGTCAGGGGGATCCTACAATGAGCAGTTCTTC.

This chain connects TRBV9 to TRBJ2-2, with D unresolved. The CDR3 is 13 residues long. Germline CDR1 SGDLS, CDR2 YYNGEE. The V end was cut by 2 bases, the J end by 3 bases, with 5 bases between. In DNA, the CDR3 is TGTGCCAGCAGCGTTCAGCACACCGGGGAGCTGTTTTTT. Amino acids: CASSVQHTGELFF.

There are a few counts of this clone. The rearrangement joins TRBV4-1 to TRBJ1-6; no clear D. V was shortened by 0 bases and J by 8 bases, with 5 bases between the two germline ends. The CDR3 totals 13 residues. The V gene's germline CDR1 is MGHRA and CDR2 YSYEKL. CDR3 nucleotide sequence: TGCGCCAGCAGCCAAGACCCGTATTCACCCCTCCACTTT. Its translation: CASSQDPYSPLHF.

The rearrangement joins TRBV13 to TRBJ1-3; 7 bases match TRBD1. Germline loops: CDR1 PRHDT, CDR2 FYEKMQ (reference sequence). The trim removed 7 bases at V and 8 bases at J, leaving 8 bases unmatched. The CDR3 covers 13 residues. CDR3 residues: CASTLGGGDTIYF. The CDR3, as DNA: TGTGCCAGCACCCTAGGGGGCGGAGACACCATATATTTT.

This chain uses TRBV5-6 with TRBJ2-7, with D perhaps TRBD2 (5 bases). This CDR3 has 14 amino acids. With 6 bases removed from V and 0 bases from J, the gap between germline ends came to 13 bases. In germline, CDR1 is SGHDT, CDR2 YYEEEE. CDR3 in amino acids: CASTPLGASYEQYF. DNA for the CDR3: TGTGCCAGCACCCCACTAGGCGCCTCCTACGAGCAGTACTTC.

CDR3 nucleotide sequence: TGTGCCAGCAGTTCAACAGGGATTAACCCTGAAGCTTTCTTT. This encodes CASSSTGINPEAFF. The chain links TRBV6-5 to TRBJ1-1; the D gene is possibly TRBD1 (6 bases). V shed 4 bases and J shed 6 bases, with 15 bases lying between them. CDR3 length equals 14 residues. Germline V CDR1 and CDR2: MNHEY, SVGAGI.